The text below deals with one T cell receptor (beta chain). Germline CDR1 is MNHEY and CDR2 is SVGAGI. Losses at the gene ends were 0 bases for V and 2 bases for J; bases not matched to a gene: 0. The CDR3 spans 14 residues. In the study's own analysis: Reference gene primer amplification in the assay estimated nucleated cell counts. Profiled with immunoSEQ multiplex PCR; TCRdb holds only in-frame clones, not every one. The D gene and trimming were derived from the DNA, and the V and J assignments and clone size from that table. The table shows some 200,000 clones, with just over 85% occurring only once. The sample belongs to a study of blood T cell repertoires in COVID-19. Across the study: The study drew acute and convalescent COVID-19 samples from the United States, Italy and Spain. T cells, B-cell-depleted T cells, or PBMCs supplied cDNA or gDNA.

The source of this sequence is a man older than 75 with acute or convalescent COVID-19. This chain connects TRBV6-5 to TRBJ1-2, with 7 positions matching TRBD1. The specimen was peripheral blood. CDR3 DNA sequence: TGTGCCAGCAGTTACTCGACAGGGAACTATGGCTACACCTTC. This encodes CASSYSTGNYGYTF.